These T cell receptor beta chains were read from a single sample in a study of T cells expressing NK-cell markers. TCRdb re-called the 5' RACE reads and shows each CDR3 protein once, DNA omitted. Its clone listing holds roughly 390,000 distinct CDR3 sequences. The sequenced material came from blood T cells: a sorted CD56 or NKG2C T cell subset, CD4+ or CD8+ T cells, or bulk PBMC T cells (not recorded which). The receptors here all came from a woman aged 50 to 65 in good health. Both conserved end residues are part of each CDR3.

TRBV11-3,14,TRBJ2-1,CASSLGFSGNEQFF
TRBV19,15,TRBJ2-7,CASSPQGPSPDEQYF
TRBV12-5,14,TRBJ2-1,CASGSWGRRDEQFF
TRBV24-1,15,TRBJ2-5,CATSDNRDREETQYF
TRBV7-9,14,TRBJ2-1,CASTLSNGYNEQFF
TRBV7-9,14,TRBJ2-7,CASSPKTGVNEQYF
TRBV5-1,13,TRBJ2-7,CASSSQGSYEQYF
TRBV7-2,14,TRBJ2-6,CASSSISGANVLTF
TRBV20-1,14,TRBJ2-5,CSAPIQAGRETQYF
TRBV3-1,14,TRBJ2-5,CASRGPGGRETQYF
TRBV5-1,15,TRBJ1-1,CASSLEGTSTAEAFF
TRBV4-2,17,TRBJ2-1,CASSRTRDGLSYNEQFF
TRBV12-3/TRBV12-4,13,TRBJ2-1,CASSPPHRNEQFF
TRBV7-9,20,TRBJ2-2,CASSSSTSGRAEYRAGELFF
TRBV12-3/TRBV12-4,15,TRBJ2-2,CASSFRMANTGELFF
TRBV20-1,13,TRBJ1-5,CSASVAGDQPQHF
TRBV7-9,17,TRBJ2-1,CASSLDNLAGVGNEQFF
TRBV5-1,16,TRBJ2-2,CASSLGTGGPTGELFF